A single sample is the source of the 16 T cell receptor beta chains below, sequenced in a study of blood T cell repertoires in COVID-19. Clones were sequenced by immunoSEQ multiplex PCR, and TCRdb holds only the in-frame ones, with some missing. The table shows hundreds of thousands of clones, with around nine tenths occurring only once. Sequencing used peripheral blood. All receptors derive from an older man with acute or convalescent COVID-19.

The rearrangement links TRBV6-5 to TRBJ2-7; possibly TRBD1 for D (6 bases). Germline assignment: CDR1 MNHEY and CDR2 SVGAGI. This CDR3 spans 13 amino acids. V shed 10 bases and J shed 0 bases, with 13 bases lying between them. The CDR3 spells CAISRDNSYEQYF. The CDR3 bases are TGTGCCATTAGCAGGGACAACTCCTACGAGCAGTACTTC.

This chain connects TRBV9 to TRBJ2-5; D is ambiguous. The V end lost 0 bases, the J end lost 5 bases, and 14 bases lay between the germline ends. Germline V gene lookup returns CDR1 SGDLS and CDR2 YYNGEE. The CDR3 contains 15 residues. The CDR3 DNA follows: TGTGCCAGCAGCGTAGCTACCGGAGTGGAGGAGACCCAGTACTTC. This encodes CASSVATGVEETQYF.

The chain has TRBV15 and TRBJ1-4; D remains ambiguous. The CDR3 spans 13 residues. V was pared by 3 bases and J by 3 bases, with 5 bases between. CDR1 and CDR2 from the germline V gene are LNHNV and YYDKDF (reference sequence). For the CDR3, the DNA is TGTGCCACCAGCAGGGACTCTAATGAAAAACTGTTTTTT. Residues: CATSRDSNEKLFF.

The V and J genes are TRBV11-2 and TRBJ1-6, with a weak D call TRBD1 (6 bases). Germline loops: CDR1 SGHAT, CDR2 FQNNGV. V was shortened by 0 bases and J by 7 bases, with 7 bases between the two germline ends. CDR3 length: 14 amino acids. CDR3: CASSLDQGNSPLHF. The CDR3 DNA follows: TGTGCCAGCAGCTTAGACCAGGGGAATTCACCCCTCCACTTT.

The V gene is TRBV3-1 (or the pseudogene TRBV3-2), the J gene TRBJ1-5; TRBD1 matches at 7 bases. From germline, CDR1 is LGHDT and CDR2 YNNKEL (reference sequence). V lost 1 base, J lost 7 bases, and 4 bases stayed unmatched. CDR3 length: 14 amino acids. The CDR3 nucleotides read TGTGCCAGCAGCCAAGGCGGCAGGGGGCAGCCCCAGCATTTT. It codes for CASSQGGRGQPQHF.

The rearrangement links TRBV6-6 to TRBJ1-6; D perhaps matches TRBD1 (6 bases). V was clipped by 6 bases and J by 10 bases, with 22 bases between them. CDR1 is MNHNY, CDR2 SVGAGI, per germline (reference sequence). The CDR3 is 16 amino acids. The CDR3 loop reads CASSPGTYPVGSPLHF. In DNA form, the CDR3 reads TGTGCCAGCAGCCCTGGGACATATCCCGTTGGATCACCCCTCCACTTT.

This clone was seen a handful of times. The chain combines TRBV5-4 with TRBJ2-5, with 10 positions matching TRBD1. With V trimmed by 3 bases and J by 2 bases, 4 bases remained unmatched. Looked up from germline, CDR1 is SGHNT and CDR2 is YYREEE (reference sequence). The CDR3 is made up of 15 amino acids. In nucleotides, the CDR3 is TGTGCCAGCAGCTCGGGACAGGGGAAACAAGAGACCCAGTACTTC. Protein product: CASSSGQGKQETQYF.

The chain couples TRBV6-5 to TRBJ2-1, with 14 bases matching TRBD2. The CDR3 is 15 residues long. Germline V gene data show CDR1 as MNHEY and CDR2 as SVGAGI. Trimming took 7 bases from V and 8 from J; bases not matched to a gene: 7. The CDR3 DNA reads as TGTGCCAGCACCCCGGGACTAGCGGGAGCCTATGAGCAGTTCTTC. Protein product: CASTPGLAGAYEQFF.

This rearrangement joins TRBV4-3 to TRBJ2-5; D is perhaps TRBD1 (5 bases). The CDR3 contains 14 residues. Per the germline V gene, CDR1 is LGHNA and CDR2 is YSLEER. The ends were cut back, 4 bases at V and 5 bases at J, with 14 bases in the middle. In DNA, the CDR3 is TGCGCCAGCAGCCTCGCCCCGGCAGGGGAGACCCAGTACTTC. This encodes CASSLAPAGETQYF.

The CDR3, as DNA: TGTGCCAGCAGCCGACTTGGCGGGGGACTAGCGGGACTCTCCTCCTACGAGCAGTACTTC. Residues: CASSRLGGGLAGLSSYEQYF. The chain recombines TRBV7-6 with TRBJ2-7; TRBD2 agrees at 13 bases. The V gene's germline CDR1 is SGHVS and CDR2 FNYEAQ. This CDR3 spans 20 amino acids. V dropped 5 bases and J dropped 0; count of bases not matched to a gene: 16. The full variable domain, its missing parts supplied by reference TRBV7-6 and TRBJ2-7, is GAGVSQSPRYKVTKRGQDVALRCDPISGHVSLYWYRQALGQGPEFLTYFNYEAQQDKSGLPNDRFSAERPEGSISTLTIQRTEQRDSAMYRCASSRLGGGLAGLSSYEQYFGPGTRLTVT.

The J gene is TRBJ1-5, the V gene TRBV5-1; 8 positions agree with TRBD1. This CDR3 has 16 amino acids. Unmatched junction bases numbered 9, after V lost 1 base and J lost 6 bases. Germline CDR1 is SGHRS and CDR2 is YFSETQ. The CDR3 sequence: CASSLSSGGDGQPQHF. The CDR3, as DNA: TGCGCCAGCAGCTTGAGTTCAGGGGGCGACGGTCAGCCCCAGCATTTT.

The chain recombines TRBV19 with TRBJ1-1; TRBD1 matches 8 bases. The CDR3 sequence is 14 residues long. V dropped 5 bases and J dropped 5; count of bases not matched to a gene: 7. The germline CDR1 and CDR2 sequences are LNHDA and SQIVND (reference sequence). CDR3 region: CASSAQGASTEAFF. The CDR3 region has the DNA TGTGCCAGTAGTGCCCAGGGGGCGAGTACTGAAGCTTTCTTT.

The chain uses TRBV4-3 and TRBJ1-2, with D possibly TRBD1 on 5 matching bases. Trimming cost V 4 bases and J 6 bases, with 21 bases left between them. CDR1 is LGHNA and CDR2 is YSLEER in the germline V gene. This CDR3 has 16 amino acids. Here the CDR3 DNA reads TGCGCCAGCAGCCGAGATTCCAACCCCCGGACAAATGGCTACACCTTC. Translated: CASSRDSNPRTNGYTF.

The CDR3 here is CASSPTPGANYEQYF. CDR3 sequence (DNA): TGTGCCAGCTCACCAACCCCGGGAGCCAACTACGAGCAGTACTTC. The chain joins TRBV18 to TRBJ2-7; perhaps TRBD2 as D (6 bases). The CDR3 covers 15 residues. V gave up 2 bases and J gave up 3 bases, with 14 bases separating them. Germline V CDR1 and CDR2: KGHSH, LQKENI.

The chain uses TRBV4-3 and TRBJ2-1; TRBD2 matches 11 bases. Germline trimming cut 0 bases from V and 4 bases from J; bases unmatched to any gene: 5. From germline, CDR1 is LGHNA and CDR2 YSLEER. The CDR3 is 17 residues long. CDR3 sequence (DNA): TGCGCCAGCAGCCAAGATCTACTAGCGGGAGCTTACAATGAGCAGTTCTTC. It encodes CASSQDLLAGAYNEQFF.

V is TRBV5-4 and J is TRBJ1-6, with 10 nucleotides matching TRBD1. V lost 4 bases to trimming and J lost 8 bases; unmatched junction nucleotides: 3. The CDR3 loop spans 14 amino acids. Germline V gives CDR1 SGHNT, CDR2 YYREEE (reference sequence). CDR3 sequence reads: CASSVGQGDSPLHF. In DNA, the CDR3 is TGTGCCAGCAGCGTAGGACAGGGGGATTCACCCCTCCACTTT.